The next 26 T cell receptor beta chains were all read from a single sample in a study of shared clonotypes between healthy human individuals (TCRdb year 2020). Receptors were amplified or captured by the immunoSEQ multiplex PCR assay. TCRdb took this table from immuneACCESS and kept in-frame rearrangements with V and J called. Such tables lack part of the clones; where checked against another copy, unresolved V genes explain under half of the gap, and the rest is unexplained. In this sample the table shows under 600,000 clones, 95% to 98% of which occur a single time. The ten largest clones take up 0.045% to 0.07% of the sample. The sequencing input was naive CD4+ T cells sorted from blood. The cell subset or site label on this specimen signifies: CD45RA+ positively selected. The receptor set was obtained from a woman aged 25 to 39 in good health.

The chain joins TRBV6-6 to TRBJ2-2; 11 bases agree with TRBD1. The CDR3 extends over 15 amino acids. The V segment lost 2 bases and the J segment 6 bases; nucleotides outside the gene matches: 2. Per germline, CDR1 MNHNY and CDR2 SVGAGI (reference sequence). The CDR3 DNA reads TGTGCCAGCAGTTACAGGGGACAGGGGGCCGGGGAGCTGTTTTTT. It encodes CASSYRGQGAGELFF.

V and J are TRBV10-3 and TRBJ2-1, with D possibly matching TRBD1 (6 bases). V was pared by 3 bases and J by 6 bases, with 18 bases between. Germline assignment: CDR1 ENHRY and CDR2 SYGVKD. The CDR3 consists of 16 residues. CDR3 protein: CAISEGDRWTGNEQFF. CDR3 in DNA: TGTGCCATCAGTGAAGGAGACAGGTGGACGGGCAATGAGCAGTTCTTC.

The V gene is TRBV5-1, the J gene TRBJ2-7; 8 bases are a match to TRBD1. Germline V lookup: CDR1 SGHRS, CDR2 YFSETQ. This CDR3 is built from 15 residues. The ends lost 2 bases at V and 2 bases at J; junction bases unmatched: 6. CDR3 loop: CASSFTRQGPYEQYF. The CDR3 region has the DNA TGCGCCAGCAGCTTCACTCGACAGGGGCCCTACGAGCAGTACTTC. The complete variable domain, with remaining parts taken from reference TRBV5-1 and TRBJ2-7, reads KAGVTQTPRYLIKTRGQQVTLSCSPISGHRSVSWYQQTPGQGLQFLFEYFSETQRNKGNFPGRFSGRQFSNSRSEMNVSTLELGDSALYLCASSFTRQGPYEQYFGPGTRLTVT.

The chain carries TRBV9 and TRBJ2-3; D gene unclear. Germline V CDR1 and CDR2: SGDLS, YYNGEE. V dropped 0 bases and J dropped 6 bases, with 14 bases sitting between them. The CDR3 is 15 residues long. CDR3 nucleotide sequence: TGTGCCAGCAGCGTAGGCCCCCTAAGATCCGATACGCAGTATTTT. As protein: CASSVGPLRSDTQYF. Based on the CDR3 plus reference TRBV9 and TRBJ2-3, the full variable domain is DSGVTQTPKHLITATGQRVTLRCSPRSGDLSVYWYQQSLDQGLQFLIQYYNGEERAKGNILERFSAQQFPDLHSELNLSSLELGDSALYFCASSVGPLRSDTQYFGPGTRLTVL.

This sequence joins TRBV29-1 and TRBJ2-6, with D unresolved. The V gene's germline CDR1 is SQVTM and CDR2 ANQGSEA. The CDR3 has 13 residues. V lost 4 bases to trimming and J lost 0 bases, with 4 bases between them. The CDR3 region is CSVGPSGANVLTF. CDR3 nucleotides: TGCAGCGTTGGGCCCTCTGGGGCCAACGTCCTGACTTTC. The full variable domain, completed using reference TRBV29-1 and TRBJ2-6, is SAVISQKPSRDICQRGTSLTIQCQVDSQVTMMFWYRQQPGQSLTLIATANQGSEATYESGFVIDKFPISRPNLTFSTLTVSNMSPEDSSIYLCSVGPSGANVLTFGAGSRLTVL.

V usage is TRBV9 and J usage is TRBJ2-2, with D possibly called TRBD1 or TRBD2 (5 bases each). This CDR3 has 17 residues. Germline CDR1 is SGDLS and CDR2 is YYNGEE. Trimming left V 0 bases short and J 4 bases short, with 16 bases between. DNA of the CDR3: TGTGCCAGCAGCGTAGGGCCGGGACGGGGTTTCACCGGGGAGCTGTTTTTT. This encodes CASSVGPGRGFTGELFF.

The chain recombines TRBV5-8 with TRBJ2-7; 13 bases are a match to TRBD2. The CDR3 is 15 residues long. V lost 4 bases, J lost 3 bases, and 4 bases stayed unmatched. The germline V gene encodes CDR1 SGHTS and CDR2 YDEGEE. CDR3 sequence reads: CASSPRLAGGYEQYF. The CDR3 coding sequence is TGTGCCAGCAGCCCAAGACTAGCGGGAGGCTACGAGCAGTACTTC. Using reference TRBV5-8 and TRBJ2-7 for the parts outside the CDR3, the full variable domain is EAGVTQSPTHLIKTRGQQATLRCSPISGHTSVYWYQQALGLGLQFLLWYDEGEERNRGNFPPRFSGRQFPNYSSELNVNALELEDSALYLCASSPRLAGGYEQYFGPGTRLTVT.

This rearrangement joins TRBV11-2 to TRBJ2-5; the D is unclear. V lost 2 bases and J 4 bases, leaving 11 bases between the germline ends. The CDR3 has 14 amino acids. Germline loops: CDR1 SGHAT, CDR2 FQNNGV. The CDR3: CASSLTTVGETQYF. The CDR3 DNA reads TGTGCCAGCAGCTTAACTACCGTGGGAGAGACCCAGTACTTC.

The chain employs TRBV28 and TRBJ2-7; the match to TRBD2 covers 11 bases. Trimming removed 6 bases from V and 1 base from J; junction bases left unmatched: 2. CDR3 length: 14 amino acids. Germline V gene data show CDR1 as MDHEN and CDR2 as SYDVKM. The CDR3 DNA reads as TGTGCCAGCAGCCCTAGCGGGAGGTCCTACGAGCAGTACTTC. Translating gives CASSPSGRSYEQYF.

This sequence joins TRBV6-5 and TRBJ2-4; 9 bases are a match to TRBD1. V was clipped by 0 bases and J by 9 bases; unmatched bases: 3. The CDR3 spans 14 residues. From germline, CDR1 is MNHEY and CDR2 SVGAGI. The CDR3 coding sequence is TGTGCCAGCAGTTACTCGGACAGGGGAGGCATTCAGTACTTC. This encodes CASSYSDRGGIQYF.

The chain employs TRBV7-9 and TRBJ2-7; D gene uncertain. The V end lost 0 bases, the J end lost 4 bases, and 7 bases lay between the germline ends. The CDR3 has 13 amino acids. CDR1 and CDR2 (germline): SEHNR, FQNEAQ (reference sequence). The CDR3 is CASSLASRYEQYF. CDR3 in DNA: TGTGCCAGCAGCTTAGCTTCAAGGTACGAGCAGTACTTC.

The chain has TRBV5-1 and TRBJ2-7, with D perhaps matching TRBD2 (5 bases). V was pared by 0 bases and J by 4 bases, with 17 bases between. Germline V CDR1 and CDR2: SGHRS, YFSETQ. The CDR3 covers 16 residues. DNA for the CDR3: TGCGCCAGCAGCTTGGCTGCGGGTGCTGGGGAGTACGAGCAGTACTTC. This sequence encodes CASSLAAGAGEYEQYF.

V usage is TRBV28 and J usage is TRBJ2-2; 8 bases agree with TRBD1. This CDR3 is built from 17 residues. V was pared by 6 bases and J by 3 bases, with 12 bases of the junction left unmatched. CDR1 MDHEN and CDR2 SYDVKM come from the germline V gene. The CDR3 DNA is TGTGCCAGCAGCCCTAGACAGGGGTTAGGGTACACCGGGGAGCTGTTTTTT. It codes for CASSPRQGLGYTGELFF.

The chain links TRBV5-1 to TRBJ2-5, with D perhaps assigned TRBD1 or TRBD2 (5 bases each). CDR1 and CDR2 from the germline V gene are SGHRS and YFSETQ. V shed 7 bases and J shed 3 bases, with 16 bases lying between them. CDR3 length equals 14 residues. CDR3 DNA sequence: TGCGCCAGCCGGGAAGGGATGGGGGAAGAGACCCAGTACTTC. Its protein product is CASREGMGEETQYF.

This chain's CDR3 is CASSVEVGANVLTF. The CDR3 DNA follows: TGCGCCAGCAGTGTCGAGGTCGGGGCCAACGTCCTGACTTTC. The chain joins TRBV10-2 to TRBJ2-6; D remains unclear. The germline V and J ends were trimmed by 4 bases and 4 bases, with 8 bases remaining between them. Germline assignment: CDR1 WSHSY and CDR2 SAAADI. The CDR3 runs 14 residues.

The chain carries TRBV13 and TRBJ2-2; D is unclear. V was clipped by 0 bases and J by 6 bases, with 2 bases between them. Germline V gene data show CDR1 as PRHDT and CDR2 as FYEKMQ (reference sequence). This CDR3 is built from 12 residues. The CDR3 spells CASSLGAGELFF. CDR3 coding DNA: TGTGCCAGCAGCTTAGGGGCCGGGGAGCTGTTTTTT. Variable domain in full (rest from reference TRBV13 and TRBJ2-2): AAGVIQSPRHLIKEKRETATLKCYPIPRHDTVYWYQQGPGQDPQFLISFYEKMQSDKGSIPDRFSAQQFSDYHSELNMSSLELGDSALYFCASSLGAGELFFGEGSRLTVL.

The sample holds one count of this clone. The CDR3 coding sequence is TGTGCCAGCAGCTTACACTCCTATAATTCACCCCTCCACTTT. Translated: CASSLHSYNSPLHF. The chain links TRBV7-9 to TRBJ1-6; D is uncertain. Germline CDR1 is SEHNR and CDR2 is FQNEAQ (reference sequence). The CDR3 has 14 amino acids. Trimming stripped 2 bases from V and 0 bases from J, with 2 bases between.

The chain employs TRBV9 and TRBJ2-5; tentatively, D is TRBD1 (6 bases). The CDR3 totals 15 residues. The germline V and J ends were trimmed by 4 bases and 5 bases, with 18 bases remaining between them. CDR1 is SGDLS and CDR2 is YYNGEE in the germline V gene. CDR3 nucleotide sequence: TGTGCCAGCAGCCCCATACAGGGTTTTCTGGAGACCCAGTACTTC. Its translation is CASSPIQGFLETQYF.

The chain combines TRBV19 with TRBJ2-1; tentative D call: TRBD2 (5 bases). This CDR3 is built from 16 residues. V was clipped by 2 bases and J by 0 bases, with 11 bases between them. Germline loops: CDR1 LNHDA, CDR2 SQIVND (reference sequence). The CDR3 spells CASSISGVSSYNEQFF. DNA of the CDR3: TGTGCCAGTAGTATATCCGGGGTGAGCTCCTACAATGAGCAGTTCTTC.

The chain has TRBV29-1 and TRBJ1-4; D possibly corresponds to TRBD1 (6 bases). The length of the CDR3 is 12 residues. Germline assignment: CDR1 SQVTM and CDR2 ANQGSEA. Trimming took off 5 bases at V and 7 bases at J, with 11 bases between the two ends. CDR3 DNA sequence: TGCAGCGTTACAGGGTCGGGTGAAAAACTGTTTTTT. It encodes CSVTGSGEKLFF.

V and J are TRBV7-9 and TRBJ1-1; no definite D call. V lost 3 bases, J lost 6 bases, and 11 bases lay in between. This CDR3 is built from 13 residues. Germline-derived CDR1 and CDR2 are SEHNR and FQNEAQ (reference sequence). The CDR3 reads CASSLVLRAEAFF. CDR3 bases: TGTGCCAGCAGCTTGGTCCTCCGGGCTGAAGCTTTCTTT. Full variable domain (outside the CDR3, taken from reference TRBV7-9 and TRBJ1-1): DTGVSQNPRHKITKRGQNVTFRCDPISEHNRLYWYRQTLGQGPEFLTYFQNEAQLEKSRLLSDRFSAERPKGSFSTLEIQRTEQGDSAMYLCASSLVLRAEAFFGQGTRLTVV.

The chain has TRBV11-2 and TRBJ2-5; no clear D. The CDR3 sequence is 15 residues long. The V end was cut by 2 bases, the J end by 5 bases, with 15 bases between. Looked up from germline, CDR1 is SGHAT and CDR2 is FQNNGV. Written as DNA, the CDR3 is TGTGCCAGCAGCTTAACGTCAAGAATAGGGGAGACCCAGTACTTC. Translation gives CASSLTSRIGETQYF.

The V call is TRBV19, the J call TRBJ1-2; tentatively, D is TRBD1 (5 bases). The length of the CDR3 is 14 residues. Germline V gene sequence: CDR1 LNHDA, CDR2 SQIVND (reference sequence). Deletions cut 2 bases from V and 3 bases from J, with 10 bases between. CDR3 amino acids: CASSIPGLDYGYTF. CDR3 nucleotides: TGTGCCAGTAGTATACCAGGGCTGGACTATGGCTACACCTTC.

Details on this clone: The identical CDR3 is also encoded by other nucleotide sequences in the sample. The chain recombines TRBV5-1 with TRBJ2-1; TRBD2 aligns across 9 bases. After removal of 4 bases from V and 0 bases from J, the junction contained 2 bases not matched to a gene. The V gene's germline CDR1 is SGHRS and CDR2 YFSETQ. The CDR3 has 15 amino acids. The CDR3 bases are TGCGCCAGCAGCCCGACTAGCGGCTCCTACAATGAGCAGTTCTTC. Amino acid sequence: CASSPTSGSYNEQFF.

The CDR3 nucleotides are TGTGCCACCAGCAGAGAAAGGGGCCATACGCAGTATTTT. Protein product: CATSRERGHTQYF. The rearrangement uses TRBV15 and TRBJ2-3; D might be TRBD1 (5 bases). Trimming removed 0 bases at V and 7 bases at J, with 8 bases between. Germline CDR1 LNHNV, CDR2 YYDKDF (reference sequence). The CDR3 extends over 13 amino acids.

The chain carries TRBV14 and TRBJ2-4, with 10 bases fitting TRBD1. The junction had 7 bases not matched to a gene; V was cut back by 4 bases and J by 4 bases. Germline CDR1 reads SGHDN; CDR2 reads FVKESK. CDR3 length: 16 amino acids. The CDR3 spells CASSLNPGQGKNIQYF. In DNA, the CDR3 is TGTGCCAGCAGCCTAAACCCGGGACAGGGGAAAAACATTCAGTACTTC.